The source of this TCR beta chain is a study of cytomegalovirus exposure and HLA in healthy donors (dated by TCRdb to about 2017). For context, the study as a whole: An earlier analysis of several hundred of the donors reported 250 to 350 Gb of sequence data and around 120 million unique TCR beta sequences from 150 million to 200 million T cells. A separate validation cohort of approximately 130 different subjects was used in addition to the approximately 640-subject first cohort. The study used immunosequencing to profile the T cell repertoires of several hundred subjects and linked those repertoires to cytomegalovirus serostatus. Of the 300 to 450 genotyped donors, 65% to 90% fell in the genetic ancestry cluster associated with self-reported Caucasian donors. An early release that covered several hundred HLA-typed donors contained about 300 gigabases of sequencing data and 70 million to 100 million unique TCR sequences. Rather than using new phenotypic data, the later analysis identified candidate immune exposures from TCR beta sequences and from how often those sequences occurred across donors. Across 398 genotyped donors of the cohort, an average of about 250,000 unique TCR beta nucleotide sequences per donor were sequenced, and roughly a sixth of those sequences were non-productive. Five DR-DQ haplotypes were handled as single units for association and clustering because linkage in the cohort was strong. Alongside the repertoire data, information on donor age, sex, ethnicity and CMV serostatus was compiled. All discovery cohort repertoires had been generated on a single sequencing platform. Both class I and class II loci were covered by HLA typing, at four-digit resolution. To study patterns of TCR occurrence, a later analysis re-analyzed previously published TCR beta repertoires from 666 donors and added high-resolution HLA genotyping. Typing coverage differed by locus: A, B, C, DRB1 and DQB1 were typed in about 629-640 donors, DQA1 in about 510, DPA1 in some 600, and DPB1 in roughly 470. To predict cytomegalovirus infection status, the study brought together high-throughput TCR immunosequencing, statistical association of individual TCRs with disease status, and machine learning. The aim of the study was to test whether cataloging public T cell receptors could identify signatures of past pathogen exposure. An earlier analysis of some 500 of the donors applied high-throughput TCR beta sequencing to assess whether each TCR beta V gene segment acted as functional or pseudogenic. A later genetic analysis took genome-wide SNP genotypes for 398 of the 666 donors and used that subset as a discovery cohort. What the work shows at the level of the full study, not this receptor alone: A cluster of highly shared sequence variants was judged likely to represent a technical artifact of the sequencing pipeline. Linkage disequilibrium might explain the correlated functional status among segregating V segments, but an unknown experimental factor could not be ruled out. The cohort was sequenced for TCR beta chains only, and without alpha or paired-chain data the features that could be detected were limited. Compared with the roughly 670-donor mean, donors in an Asian-associated ancestry cluster had fewer N-insertions in productive TCRs, according to a later genetic analysis. Several of the top co-occurrence clusters appeared to be linked to parvovirus B19, influenza, CMV and Epstein-Barr virus, according to a later analysis. Most CMV-associated TCR beta chains appeared to be HLA-restricted in a later analysis, and the HLA associations seemed to be driven largely by CMV exposure. In a later analysis, the rate of TCR association differed among HLA loci, with DRB1 alleles having the most associated TCRs and HLA-C alleles having the fewest. The earlier analysis of around 600 of the donors excluded 15 to 20 rarely observed V segments, including chromosome 9 orphons, because counts were too low. When HLA alleles, especially DR and DQ, strongly co-occurred, TCR associations were difficult to assign to individual alleles. Immune exposure information for the cohort was limited to CMV serostatus. The authors suggested that the approach could potentially be generalized to other disease states and immunological phenotypes. Some IMGT-functional V segments, including TRBV6-2 and TRBV6-3, could not be told apart with the 87-base-pair reads, so those segments were excluded. While some public TCRs were present in many individuals, most TCR sequences turned up only very rarely across donors. In an earlier analysis of roughly 560 of the donors, most TCR beta V segments were observed in productive rearrangements about 90% or about 30% of the time, broadly matching IMGT annotations. Presence/absence analyses assumed roughly uniform sequencing depth across donors, an assumption that may not hold. HLA typing was unavailable for some donors at each locus, so association tests used only the typed subset. A later analysis found that HLA-associated TCR beta chains were more clonally expanded and had lower generation probabilities than equally common non-associated chains. A total of 150 or so TCR beta chains were listed by the study as associated with cytomegalovirus. A later analysis associated 15,000 to 20,000 TCR beta sequences with specific HLA alleles at a false discovery rate of 0.05. A few of the identified cytomegalovirus-associated TCR beta chains were confirmed in vitro to be specific for cytomegalovirus antigens. A further reported finding was that TCR beta sequences accurately predicted the HLA-A and HLA-B alleles for most subjects in the first cohort. In a later genetic analysis, a missense DCLRE1C variant was associated with V-gene and J-gene trimming of TCR beta chains, and the association was replicated in an independent cohort. Cytomegalovirus status was reported to be diagnosed by the classifier with high specificity and sensitivity in both the original and validation cohorts.

The library was built by means of the immunoSEQ multiplex PCR assay. For the multiplex PCR, a mixture combining 60 forward primers for TCR Vbeta segments and 13 reverse primers for TCR Jbeta segments was used. Amplification of the CDR3 region of rearranged TCR beta genes was performed with a multiplex PCR assay on genomic DNA. Amplified TCR beta libraries were sequenced as 87-base-pair reads on the Illumina HiSeq System. The published analysis was carried out like this. Across the roughly 670 repertoires, a later analysis counted roughly 84 million unique TCR beta chains, 9 million to 14 million of which were shared by at least two donors. To remove PCR and sequencing errors, raw reads were error-corrected and collapsed into unique sequences using a nearest-neighbor algorithm that merged closely related sequences. Alignment of CDR3 sequences to IMGT reference sequences was used to assign V, D and J gene segments. For a sequence to be retained, a match of at least six nucleotides to both a V gene segment and a J gene segment was required. A rearrangement was called productive if the CDR3 had no stop codons and remained in frame with V and J, and every other rearrangement was called non-productive. CDR3 was defined by IMGT convention, running from the second conserved V-encoded cysteine to the conserved J-encoded phenylalanine. Sequences without an unambiguous match to a single V gene segment were excluded from the earlier analysis of a few hundred of the donors. An earlier analysis of 450 to 650 of the donors called V segments functional above 56.7% productive rearrangements and segregating when the between-donor standard deviation exceeded 5%. A statistical classification framework was developed to diagnose cytomegalovirus status using the catalog of TCR beta chain sequences. In a later analysis, V and J genes were assigned by comparing TCR nucleotide sequences against IMGT/GENE-DB human TR gene sequences. The TCRdist pipeline was used in a later analysis to assign CDR3 sequences and most-parsimonious VDJ recombination scenarios. In a later analysis, each TCR beta chain was defined by its CDR3 amino acid sequence together with its V-gene family, and reads lacking a unique V-gene family were excluded. As a way to deal with suspected cross-contamination and a sequencing artifact, a later analysis dropped more than 500 nucleotide sequences that were highly shared and had low generation probability. A later analysis calculated a clonal expansion index for each public chain from normalized within-repertoire ranks of inferred template counts. A later analysis computed generation probabilities with a VDJ recombination model fitted to out-of-frame rearrangements, and checked the results against IGoR. Hypergeometric tests were used in a later analysis to score TCR-TCR, TCR-HLA and TCR-CMV co-occurrence, with a repertoire-size bias correction applied to the TCR pairs. A later analysis estimated false discovery rates by permuting HLA or CMV assignments 20 times. In a later analysis, co-occurring TCRs were grouped using DBSCAN, with TCRdist sequence similarity added in when clustering inside HLA-allele-positive subsets. Co-occurrence clustering excluded repertoires with fewer than 30,000 or more than 120,000 public chains, plus five with anomalous nucleotide sharing. TCRdb took this table from immuneACCESS and kept in-frame rearrangements with V and J called. Such tables lack part of the clones; where checked against another copy, unresolved V genes explain under half of the gap, and the rest is unexplained. The V and J calls and the clone size are those of that table, but D and trimming were determined from the DNA. This sample's table contains 100,000 to 150,000 clones. Of the sample, less than 4.5% is held by the ten largest clones.

Points on this clone: The target of this receptor is not known.

The cohort was made up of several hundred healthy bone marrow donors. At the time of sampling, all cohort members were nominally healthy, though unrecorded immune exposures were likely present. The donor tested CMV seronegative and was one of the 352 seronegative cohort members. A peripheral blood sample was collected from each donor, and TCR beta sequencing was performed on peripheral blood mononuclear cells. The Qiagen DNeasy Blood Extraction Kit was used to extract genomic DNA from the blood cell samples. CDR1 is given as MNHEY and CDR2 as SVGAGI, both from the germline V gene. The V end loses 4 bases and the J end loses 8 bases, and a stretch of 17 bases separates them. The CDR3 measures 15 amino acids from cysteine to phenylalanine. The CDR3 DNA has 45 bases and is translated from base 1.

The V gene is TRBV6-5 and the J gene is TRBJ1-4, with TRBD1 perhaps the D gene, on 5 matching bases. The TCR comes from a young man in good health and CMV-seronegative. What was sequenced was PBMCs. Here the CDR3 is given as CASSSGGGAGEKLFF. The bases are TGTGCCAGCAGTTCCGGGGGGGGAGCCGGGGAAAAACTGTTTTTT.